The 23 T cell receptor beta chains presented below share a single source sample, sequenced in a study of cytomegalovirus exposure and HLA in healthy donors. The PCR contained 60 Vbeta and 13 Jbeta primers. The assay was immunoSEQ multiplex PCR, and TCRdb's table has in-frame clones only and misses some. Of under 200,000 clones detected, roughly 88% appear once; the ten largest clones hold under 6.5%. Sequences were obtained from PBMCs. The receptors here all came from a man aged 50 or older in good health and CMV-seropositive.

This chain links TRBV19 with TRBJ2-5, with TRBD2 as a possible D gene (6 bases). Looked up from germline, CDR1 is LNHDA and CDR2 is SQIVND (reference sequence). The CDR3 runs to 17 residues. V lost 8 bases to trimming and J lost 4 bases, with 26 bases between them. CDR3 in amino acids: CASSLGDNSLRGETQYF. The CDR3 DNA reads TGTGCCAGTTCTCTAGGGGATAACTCCCTGCGGGGAGAGACCCAGTACTTC.

The chain recombines TRBV6-5 with TRBJ2-7, with 7 nucleotides matching TRBD1. Germline V gene sequence: CDR1 MNHEY, CDR2 SVGAGI. The CDR3 sequence is 13 residues long. J was trimmed by 5 bases and V by 2 bases; bases with no gene match: 3. CDR3 DNA: TGTGCCAGCAGTTACGACAGGGAGAACGAGCAGTACTTC. Its protein product is CASSYDRENEQYF.

This chain joins TRBV19 and TRBJ1-2; tentative D call: TRBD1 (5 bases). Germline V gives CDR1 LNHDA, CDR2 SQIVND (reference sequence). The germline V and J ends were trimmed by 4 bases and 2 bases, with 14 bases remaining between them. The CDR3 loop spans 15 amino acids. The CDR3 bases are TGTGCCAGTAGTACCCAGACAGAATTGAACTATGGCTACACCTTC. Amino acid sequence: CASSTQTELNYGYTF.

This clone was found a few times. V is TRBV2 and J is TRBJ1-2; the match to TRBD1 covers 7 bases. The CDR3 has 15 residues. Germline V gives CDR1 SNHLY, CDR2 FYNNEI. V lost 3 bases, J lost 1 base, and 5 bases stayed unmatched. The CDR3 sequence: CASSEGQGVNYGYTF. The DNA of the CDR3 is TGTGCCAGCAGTGAGGGGCAGGGGGTTAACTATGGCTACACCTTC. The whole variable domain, filled in from reference TRBV2 and TRBJ1-2, reads EPEVTQTPSHQVTQMGQEVILRCVPISNHLYFYWYRQILGQKVEFLVSFYNNEISEKSEIFDDQFSVERPDGSNFTLKIRSTKLEDSAMYFCASSEGQGVNYGYTFGSGTRLTVV.

This clone has more than one count but fewer than ten. Other DNA sequences in this specimen translate into the identical CDR3. The gene calls are TRBV4-1 and TRBJ2-3; TRBD2 agrees at 8 bases. Trimming at V came to 0 bases and at J to 5 bases, leaving 4 bases not matched to a gene. Germline V CDR1 and CDR2: MGHRA, YSYEKL. The CDR3 contains 15 residues. For the CDR3, the DNA is TGCGCCAGCAGCCAAGAGGGGACTAGAAGAGATACGCAGTATTTT. Translating gives CASSQEGTRRDTQYF.

The V and J genes are TRBV5-1 and TRBJ2-5; the D gene is possibly TRBD2 (6 bases). CDR1 and CDR2 (germline): SGHRS, YFSETQ. Deletions cut 4 bases from V and 3 bases from J, with 16 bases between. This CDR3 region has 15 residues. The CDR3 DNA reads as TGCGCCAGCAGCGCCCCGGGACTGACGAAAGAGACCCAGTACTTC. Protein product: CASSAPGLTKETQYF.

The gene calls are TRBV5-1 and TRBJ1-1, with a weak D call TRBD1 (5 bases). The CDR3 runs to 13 residues. V lost 4 bases and J lost 7, with 14 bases in between. CDR1 is SGHRS and CDR2 is YFSETQ in the germline V gene. As DNA, the CDR3 is TGCGCCAGCAGCGTGGGGCAGGGTGGTGAAGCTTTCTTT. Translation: CASSVGQGGEAFF.

The V and J genes are TRBV6-5 and TRBJ1-2; TRBD1 aligns across 8 bases. The V gene's germline CDR1 is MNHEY and CDR2 SVGAGI. Germline trimming cut 5 bases from V and 8 bases from J; bases unmatched to any gene: 7. The CDR3 spans 13 residues. The CDR3 loop reads CASSGQGPAGYTF. In nucleotides, the CDR3 is TGTGCCAGCAGTGGACAGGGCCCTGCAGGCTACACCTTC.

The rearrangement links TRBV5-5 to TRBJ1-2, with D perhaps matching TRBD1 (6 bases). In germline, CDR1 is SGHKS, CDR2 YYEKEE (reference sequence). The CDR3 loop spans 15 amino acids. V gave up 0 bases and J gave up 1 base, with 10 bases separating them. CDR3 nucleotides: TGTGCCAGCAGCTTGGGGCAGGGGAGTAACTATGGCTACACCTTC. Its protein product is CASSLGQGSNYGYTF.

The chain employs TRBV5-1 and TRBJ1-1, with D possibly matching TRBD1 (5 bases). Germline assignment: CDR1 SGHRS and CDR2 YFSETQ. V was pared by 0 bases and J by 7 bases, with 16 bases between. This CDR3 contains 15 residues. CDR3 sequence reads: CASSLALGGLGEAFF. The CDR3, as DNA: TGCGCCAGCAGCTTGGCCTTGGGGGGTTTGGGTGAAGCTTTCTTT.

The sample holds a few counts of this clone. This chain joins TRBV30 and TRBJ2-2; TRBD2 aligns across 10 bases. J lost 0 bases, V lost 7 bases, and 5 bases had no gene match. CDR3 length: 15 amino acids. Germline CDR1 reads GTSNPN; CDR2 reads SVGIG (reference sequence). CDR3 residues: CAFYTSGANTGELFF. As DNA, the CDR3 is TGTGCCTTTTACACTAGCGGGGCGAACACCGGGGAGCTGTTTTTT.

The J gene is TRBJ2-1, the V gene TRBV6-1, with 8 bases aligning to TRBD2. The CDR3 spans 16 residues. After removal of 3 bases from V and 8 bases from J, the junction contained 12 bases not matched to a gene. The germline V gene encodes CDR1 MNHNS and CDR2 SASEGT. The CDR3 DNA sequence: TGTGCCAGCAGTGAGACGGGCGGGGGGTTCCTCGATGAGCAGTTCTTC. It translates to CASSETGGGFLDEQFF.

The chain carries TRBV5-8 and TRBJ1-3, with 7 bases identical to TRBD1. CDR1 SGHTS and CDR2 YDEGEE come from the germline V gene. Trimming took 5 bases from V and 4 from J; bases not matched to a gene: 3. The CDR3 contains 13 residues. The DNA for the CDR3 is TGTGCCAGCAGTTTCAGGGGGGGAAACACCATATATTTT. This translates into CASSFRGGNTIYF. Combining the CDR3 with reference TRBV5-8 and TRBJ1-3 gives the whole variable domain EAGVTQSPTHLIKTRGQQATLRCSPISGHTSVYWYQQALGLGLQFLLWYDEGEERNRGNFPPRFSGRQFPNYSSELNVNALELEDSALYLCASSFRGGNTIYFGEGSWLTVV.

This clone was recorded only once. The chain links TRBV25-1 to TRBJ1-2, with D perhaps matching TRBD1 (6 bases). This CDR3 is built from 15 residues. CDR1 and CDR2 (germline): MGHDK, SYGVNS. Trimming shortened V by 6 bases and J by 4 bases, and 18 bases separated the two germline ends. The CDR3 DNA reads as TGTGCCAGCAGCCCTTCCGAGGGGGGGCGCTATGGCTACACCTTC. Translating gives CASSPSEGGRYGYTF.

V usage is TRBV7-9 and J usage is TRBJ1-1, with 7 bases identical to TRBD1. This CDR3 is 13 amino acids long. V dropped 5 bases and J dropped 3; count of bases not matched to a gene: 3. CDR1 SEHNR and CDR2 FQNEAQ come from the germline V gene (reference sequence). This CDR3 is CASSKQGDTEAFF. The CDR3 DNA reads TGTGCCAGCAGCAAGCAGGGGGACACTGAAGCTTTCTTT.

The chain joins TRBV5-1 to TRBJ2-2; 7 bases align to TRBD2. Germline V gene data show CDR1 as SGHRS and CDR2 as YFSETQ. Trimming took 0 bases from V and 1 from J; bases not matched to a gene: 6. The CDR3 runs 17 residues. CDR3 in DNA: TGCGCCAGCAGCTTGGGTGCGGGGGTCGTGAACACCGGGGAGCTGTTTTTT. Residues: CASSLGAGVVNTGELFF. The variable domain in full, completed from reference TRBV5-1 and TRBJ2-2, reads KAGVTQTPRYLIKTRGQQVTLSCSPISGHRSVSWYQQTPGQGLQFLFEYFSETQRNKGNFPGRFSGRQFSNSRSEMNVSTLELGDSALYLCASSLGAGVVNTGELFFGEGSRLTVL.

The CDR3 here is CASSIGQAGSGYTF. The CDR3 region has the DNA TGTGCCAGTAGTATCGGACAGGCAGGCTCTGGCTACACCTTC. This chain connects TRBV19 to TRBJ1-2, with 7 bases identical to TRBD1. This CDR3 is built from 14 residues. V gave up 3 bases and J gave up 7 bases; unmatched junction bases: 8. The V gene's germline CDR1 is LNHDA and CDR2 SQIVND (reference sequence).

The chain couples TRBV9 to TRBJ2-1; no reliable D call. Germline loops: CDR1 SGDLS, CDR2 YYNGEE. This CDR3 has 14 amino acids. Trimming took 0 bases from V and 3 from J, leaving 7 bases between them. The CDR3: CASSVGSSYNEQFF. In nucleotides, the CDR3 is TGTGCCAGCAGCGTAGGGTCTAGCTACAATGAGCAGTTCTTC.

The chain combines TRBV9 with TRBJ2-2; D ambiguous. CDR1 and CDR2 from the germline V gene are SGDLS and YYNGEE. This CDR3 is built from 14 residues. Trimming removed 0 bases from V and 2 bases from J, with 5 bases in between. Here the CDR3 reads CASSVVANTGELFF. As DNA, the CDR3 is TGTGCCAGCAGCGTAGTGGCAAACACCGGGGAGCTGTTTTTT.

This chain uses TRBV15 with TRBJ1-2, with 9 positions matching TRBD1. Trimming removed 9 bases from V and 0 bases from J; junction bases left unmatched: 5. CDR3 length equals 14 residues. From germline, CDR1 is LNHNV and CDR2 YYDKDF (reference sequence). As DNA, the CDR3 is TGTGCCACAACCGGGACAGGGACTAACTATGGCTACACCTTC. Translation gives CATTGTGTNYGYTF.

The chain combines TRBV29-1 with TRBJ1-5; D not certain. CDR3 size: 9 residues. Looked up from germline, CDR1 is SQVTM and CDR2 is ANQGSEA. Trimming removed 7 bases from V and 5 bases from J, with 3 bases in between. This CDR3 is CSGHQPQHF. The CDR3 region has the DNA TGCAGCGGGCATCAGCCCCAGCATTTT.

This clone was recorded a few times. The chain joins TRBV5-1 to TRBJ2-5, with 8 bases lining up with TRBD1. The CDR3 runs 15 residues. The V and J ends lost 3 bases and 5 bases, in that order; junction bases with no gene match: 9. Germline V lookup: CDR1 SGHRS, CDR2 YFSETQ. The CDR3 coding sequence is TGCGCCAGCAGCTCGACCACAGGGGGAGGCGAGACCCAGTACTTC. It translates to CASSSTTGGGETQYF.

The gene calls are TRBV27 and TRBJ2-1; 13 bases agree with TRBD2. CDR3 length: 17 amino acids. V lost 7 bases to trimming and J lost 3 bases; unmatched junction nucleotides: 9. Germline CDR1 reads MNHEY; CDR2 reads SMNVEV (reference sequence). Here the CDR3 reads CASTTSGGLGFYNEQFF. The DNA for the CDR3 is TGTGCCAGCACGACTAGCGGGGGGCTGGGGTTCTACAATGAGCAGTTCTTC.